These 28 T cell receptor beta chains originate from one sample sequenced in a study of shared clonotypes between healthy human individuals. This table comes from immunoSEQ multiplex PCR, and its TCRdb copy is limited to in-frame clones, with some not included. Among about 550,000 clones, about 95% were seen once, and the ten largest hold less than 0.13%. CD8 cells classed as naive were CD45RO-negative and positively selected for CCR7, excluding terminally differentiated effector memory CD45RA+ cells. The sequencing sample was made of naive CD8+ T cells sorted from blood. All receptors derive from a woman younger than 45 in good health.

Comments on this clone: Different DNA sequences within this sample yield the same CDR3. The chain is built from TRBV27 and TRBJ2-1, with D tentatively TRBD2 (6 bases). The CDR3 covers 13 residues. V was cut by 3 bases and J by 3 bases, with 6 bases left in between. Germline CDR1 MNHEY, CDR2 SMNVEV (reference sequence). The CDR3 loop is CASSFGGYNEQFF. The DNA of the CDR3 is TGTGCCAGCAGTTTCGGGGGCTACAATGAGCAGTTCTTC.

V usage is TRBV5-8 and J usage is TRBJ1-1; D not resolved. The CDR3 is 14 amino acids. Germline V gene lookup returns CDR1 SGHTS and CDR2 YDEGEE. V gave up 5 bases and J gave up 1 base, with 12 bases separating them. This CDR3 reads CASRFRPENTEAFF. CDR3 sequence (DNA): TGTGCCAGCAGATTCCGACCGGAGAACACTGAAGCTTTCTTT.

V usage is TRBV4-1 and J usage is TRBJ1-1; D call uncertain. Per the germline V gene, CDR1 is MGHRA and CDR2 is YSYEKL. This CDR3 is 15 amino acids long. V gave up 6 bases and J gave up 4 bases, with 18 bases separating them. The CDR3 sequence: CASSGPGGLFTEAFF. In nucleotides, the CDR3 is TGCGCCAGCAGTGGGCCCGGCGGTTTGTTCACTGAAGCTTTCTTT.

CDR3 in DNA: TGTGCCAGCAGGGCCTTAAACGAAGATACGCAGTATTTT. It specifies CASRALNEDTQYF. The chain couples TRBV13 to TRBJ2-3, with D uncertain. Between the trimmed V and J ends, which lost 6 bases and 5 bases, there was a span of 12 bases. CDR1 and CDR2 (germline): PRHDT, FYEKMQ (reference sequence). The CDR3 covers 13 residues.

The chain links TRBV10-2 to TRBJ2-3, with TRBD2 identical over 8 bases. The V segment lost 6 bases and the J segment 0 bases; nucleotides outside the gene matches: 5. Germline V gene data show CDR1 as WSHSY and CDR2 as SAAADI. The length of the CDR3 is 15 residues. The CDR3, as DNA: TGCGCCAGCAGCGAACTAGCGGATAGCACAGATACGCAGTATTTT. Its protein is CASSELADSTDTQYF.

The rearrangement links TRBV7-3 to TRBJ1-3; no clear D. Trimming shortened V by 3 bases and J by 0 bases, and 6 bases separated the two germline ends. CDR1 SGHTA and CDR2 FQGTGA come from the germline V gene. The CDR3 has 14 residues. CDR3 in amino acids: CASSLGSSGNTIYF. CDR3 nucleotides: TGTGCCAGCAGCTTGGGCAGCTCTGGAAACACCATATATTTT. Combining the CDR3 with reference TRBV7-3 and TRBJ1-3 gives the whole variable domain GAGVSQTPSNKVTEKGKYVELRCDPISGHTALYWYRQSLGQGPEFLIYFQGTGAADDSGLPNDRFFAVRPEGSVSTLKIQRTERGDSAVYLCASSLGSSGNTIYFGEGSWLTVV.

This rearrangement joins TRBV28 to TRBJ1-5, with TRBD1 matching over 8 bases. Germline loops: CDR1 MDHEN, CDR2 SYDVKM. V shed 2 bases and J 5 bases; nucleotides not matched to a gene: 11. The CDR3 contains 17 residues. The CDR3 sequence: CASSLPKRTGFHQPQHF. CDR3 DNA sequence: TGTGCCAGCAGTTTACCCAAGAGGACAGGGTTTCATCAGCCCCAGCATTTT.

The V gene is TRBV6-1, the J gene TRBJ2-3; D gene ambiguous. Germline CDR1 and CDR2: MNHNS and SASEGT. The CDR3 runs to 12 residues. V lost 4 bases, J lost 1 base, and 3 bases lay in between. CDR3 loop: CASSGGTDTQYF. CDR3 coding DNA: TGTGCCAGCAGTGGGGGCACAGATACGCAGTATTTT.

This clone is a singleton in its sample. The V and J genes are TRBV4-1 and TRBJ2-1, with D tentatively TRBD1 (5 bases). Germline CDR1 is MGHRA and CDR2 is YSYEKL. Trimming pared 1 base from V and 7 bases from J, leaving 5 bases between. This CDR3 has 12 residues. The CDR3 nucleotides read TGCGCCAGCAGCCAAGCAGGGAATGAGCAGTTCTTC. This codes for CASSQAGNEQFF.

J is TRBJ1-2 and V is TRBV27, with TRBD1 matching over 7 bases. The CDR3 is 15 residues long. Trimming took 4 bases from V and 3 from J; bases not matched to a gene: 8. CDR1 and CDR2 (germline): MNHEY, SMNVEV (reference sequence). The CDR3 sequence: CASSSNLQGYYGYTF. The CDR3 DNA is TGTGCCAGCAGTTCCAACCTACAGGGGTACTATGGCTACACCTTC.

The rearrangement joins TRBV29-1 to TRBJ2-7, with 10 bases fitting TRBD1. The J segment lost 6 bases and the V segment lost 8 bases, leaving 10 bases of the junction unmatched. CDR1 and CDR2 from the germline V gene are SQVTM and ANQGSEA. The CDR3 loop spans 13 amino acids. CDR3 region: CSTARDRGSEQYF. The CDR3 nucleotides are TGCAGCACCGCCCGGGACAGGGGATCCGAGCAGTACTTC.

This CDR3 reads CASSPGGAVYEQYF. CDR3 in DNA: TGTGCCAGCAGTCCAGGGGGGGCGGTGTACGAGCAGTACTTC. The genes are TRBV27 and TRBJ2-7; D possibly uses TRBD1 or TRBD2 (7 bases each). The V gene's germline CDR1 is MNHEY and CDR2 SMNVEV (reference sequence). Between the trimmed V and J ends, which lost 5 bases and 4 bases, there was a span of 15 bases. The CDR3 loop spans 14 amino acids.

J is TRBJ1-5 and V is TRBV6-1; possibly TRBD1 for D (6 bases). V lost 3 bases to trimming and J lost 1 base, with 16 bases between them. CDR3 length: 17 residues. Germline assignment: CDR1 MNHNS and CDR2 SASEGT. In DNA, the CDR3 is TGTGCCAGCAGTGAGGGACCCCAGGGGCCAAGCAATCAGCCCCAGCATTTT. It codes for CASSEGPQGPSNQPQHF.

The chain is built from TRBV19 and TRBJ2-7; the D is unclear. In germline, CDR1 is LNHDA, CDR2 SQIVND (reference sequence). The CDR3 loop spans 13 amino acids. V lost 3 bases to trimming and J lost 4 bases, with 10 bases between them. The CDR3 sequence: CASSIEAEYEQYF. In nucleotides, the CDR3 is TGTGCCAGTAGTATTGAGGCAGAATACGAGCAGTACTTC.

The chain couples TRBV7-7 to TRBJ2-1, with no clear D. Trimming pared 5 bases from V and 2 bases from J, leaving 19 bases between. The CDR3 is made up of 17 amino acids. CDR1 and CDR2 (germline): SSHAT, FNYEAQ (reference sequence). The chain's CDR3 is CASSPKGPESPYNEQFF. As DNA, the CDR3 is TGTGCCAGCAGCCCCAAAGGCCCGGAATCCCCCTACAATGAGCAGTTCTTC.

The chain has TRBV19 and TRBJ2-2; 9 positions agree with TRBD2. The CDR3 sequence is 17 residues long. Germline V gene lookup returns CDR1 LNHDA and CDR2 SQIVND (reference sequence). J lost 5 bases, V lost 9 bases, and 16 bases had no gene match. The CDR3 loop is CASLRPWTSALTGELFF. The CDR3 DNA reads as TGTGCCAGCCTACGTCCTTGGACTAGCGCCCTAACCGGGGAGCTGTTTTTT.

The rearrangement links TRBV28 to TRBJ2-1; weak D call: TRBD2 (6 bases). Germline CDR1 reads MDHEN; CDR2 reads SYDVKM. V was pared by 4 bases and J by 0 bases, with 13 bases between. The CDR3 sequence is 16 residues long. CDR3 sequence (DNA): TGTGCCAGCAGTTCATCTCTAGCGACCTCCTACAATGAGCAGTTCTTC. Amino acid sequence: CASSSSLATSYNEQFF.

The gene calls are TRBV7-9 and TRBJ1-1; D is uncertain. V was clipped by 5 bases and J by 0 bases, with 7 bases between them. The germline V gene has CDR1 SEHNR and CDR2 FQNEAQ (reference sequence). This CDR3 has 13 amino acids. The CDR3 DNA follows: TGTGCCAGCAGCCAACCAATGAACACTGAAGCTTTCTTT. Its translation: CASSQPMNTEAFF.

The chain joins TRBV4-1 to TRBJ1-6, with 9 bases matching TRBD1. Germline trimming cut 3 bases from V and 3 bases from J; bases unmatched to any gene: 3. The CDR3 spans 16 residues. CDR1 is MGHRA and CDR2 is YSYEKL in the germline V gene. The CDR3 DNA is TGCGCCAGCAGCCATCGACAGGGGGGCTATAATTCACCCCTCCACTTT. Translation gives CASSHRQGGYNSPLHF.

The chain carries TRBV9 and TRBJ1-2; 8 bases map to TRBD1. Germline CDR1 SGDLS, CDR2 YYNGEE. The CDR3 has 14 amino acids. V was clipped by 3 bases and J by 4 bases; unmatched bases: 5. Here the CDR3 reads CASSEVTGAYGYTF. For the CDR3, the DNA is TGTGCCAGCAGCGAGGTGACAGGGGCCTATGGCTACACCTTC.

The chain joins TRBV2 to TRBJ2-7; D not resolved. The CDR3 has 11 residues. The V gene's germline CDR1 is SNHLY and CDR2 FYNNEI. Trimming cost V 2 bases and J 3 bases, with 2 bases left between them. The CDR3 reads CASSEFYEQYF. The CDR3 DNA reads TGTGCCAGCAGTGAATTCTACGAGCAGTACTTC.

This clone occurred a few times. J is TRBJ2-2 and V is TRBV27; D gene ambiguous. Trimming took off 3 bases at V and 7 bases at J, with 3 bases between the two ends. Germline-derived CDR1 and CDR2 are MNHEY and SMNVEV (reference sequence). The CDR3 runs to 11 residues. CDR3 sequence (DNA): TGTGCCAGCAGTTTCGGCGGGGAGCTGTTTTTT. Its translation: CASSFGGELFF.

V is TRBV7-3 and J is TRBJ2-3, with D perhaps matching TRBD2 (5 bases). The CDR3 consists of 16 residues. V was pared by 1 base and J by 2 bases, with 13 bases between. Germline CDR1 and CDR2: SGHTA and FQGTGA. In nucleotides, the CDR3 is TGTGCCAGCAGCTTAAGAGTAGGGAGTACCACAGATACGCAGTATTTT. Translated: CASSLRVGSTTDTQYF.

CDR3 coding DNA: TGTGCCAGCAGCTTATATGTCGGGAGGGCCTACGAGCAGTACTTC. Residues: CASSLYVGRAYEQYF. The V and J genes are TRBV7-8 and TRBJ2-7; 8 nucleotides line up with TRBD2. Losses at the gene ends were 2 bases for V and 2 bases for J; bases not matched to a gene: 5. The CDR3 runs 15 residues. Germline loops: CDR1 SGHVS, CDR2 FQNEAQ.

V gene TRBV30 combines with J gene TRBJ2-2; D ambiguous. Trimming took off 3 bases at V and 0 bases at J, with 14 bases between the two ends. The CDR3 extends over 16 amino acids. From germline, CDR1 is GTSNPN and CDR2 SVGIG (reference sequence). In DNA form, the CDR3 reads TGTGCCTGGAGAATTTTCCCCGATTCGAACACCGGGGAGCTGTTTTTT. Its protein product is CAWRIFPDSNTGELFF.

This chain connects TRBV14 to TRBJ1-2, with D possibly being TRBD1 (5 bases). Trimming removed 1 base from V and 4 bases from J, with 7 bases in between. The CDR3 spans 13 residues. CDR1 SGHDN and CDR2 FVKESK come from the germline V gene. As DNA, the CDR3 is TGTGCCAGCAGCCAAGCAGGGACCTATGGCTACACCTTC. Translated: CASSQAGTYGYTF.

J is TRBJ1-4 and V is TRBV19, with a possible D match to TRBD1 (6 bases). Germline values: CDR1 LNHDA, CDR2 SQIVND (reference sequence). V gave up 9 bases and J gave up 7 bases, with 15 bases separating them. The CDR3 is 13 amino acids. CDR3 residues: CARPWGATEKLFF. In DNA, the CDR3 is TGTGCCAGACCATGGGGGGCCACTGAAAAACTGTTTTTT. The variable domain in full, with the rest retrieved from reference TRBV19 and TRBJ1-4, is DGGITQSPKYLFRKEGQNVTLSCEQNLNHDAMYWYRQDPGQGLRLIYYSQIVNDFQKGDIAEGYSVSREKKESFPLTVTSAQKNPTAFYLCARPWGATEKLFFGSGTQLSVL.

This chain's CDR3 is CASREWVVGNTEAFF. The CDR3 DNA reads as TGTGCCAGCAGAGAGTGGGTCGTTGGGAACACTGAAGCTTTCTTT. The chain joins TRBV28 to TRBJ1-1, with no clear D. The CDR3 covers 15 residues. The V end was cut by 6 bases, the J end by 1 base, with 15 bases between. CDR1 is MDHEN and CDR2 is SYDVKM in the germline V gene.